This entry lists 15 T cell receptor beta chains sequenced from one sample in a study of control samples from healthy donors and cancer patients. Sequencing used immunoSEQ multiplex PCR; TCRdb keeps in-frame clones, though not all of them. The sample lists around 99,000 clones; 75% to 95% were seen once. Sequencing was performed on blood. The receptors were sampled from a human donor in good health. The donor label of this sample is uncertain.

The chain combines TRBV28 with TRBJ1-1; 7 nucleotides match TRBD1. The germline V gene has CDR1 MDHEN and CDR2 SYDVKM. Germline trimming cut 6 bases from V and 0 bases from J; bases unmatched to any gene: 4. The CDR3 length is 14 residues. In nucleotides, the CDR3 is TGTGCCAGCAGATCAGGGGGATTGAACACTGAAGCTTTCTTT. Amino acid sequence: CASRSGGLNTEAFF.

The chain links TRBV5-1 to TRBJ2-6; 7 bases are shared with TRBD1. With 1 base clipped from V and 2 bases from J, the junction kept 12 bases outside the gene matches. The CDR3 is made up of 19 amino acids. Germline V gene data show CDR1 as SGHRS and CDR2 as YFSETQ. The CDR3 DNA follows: TGCGCCAGCAGCTTGCGCAATGGGACAGCGCCGACTGGGGCCAACGTCCTGACTTTC. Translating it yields CASSLRNGTAPTGANVLTF.

CDR3 nucleotide sequence: TGCGCCAGCAGTCCTAGCGGGGGGGCCGATACGCAGTATTTT. It is translated as CASSPSGGADTQYF. The rearrangement uses TRBV5-1 and TRBJ2-3; 12 nucleotides match TRBD2. CDR1 and CDR2 (germline): SGHRS, YFSETQ. J gave up 6 bases and V 5 bases, and 4 bases lay outside the gene matches. This CDR3 region has 14 residues.

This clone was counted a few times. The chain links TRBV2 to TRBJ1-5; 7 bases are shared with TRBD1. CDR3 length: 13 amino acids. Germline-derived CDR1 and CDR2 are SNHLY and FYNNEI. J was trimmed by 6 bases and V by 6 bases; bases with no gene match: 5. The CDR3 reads CASSGQEGQPQHF. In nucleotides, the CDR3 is TGTGCCAGCAGCGGACAGGAGGGTCAGCCCCAGCATTTT.

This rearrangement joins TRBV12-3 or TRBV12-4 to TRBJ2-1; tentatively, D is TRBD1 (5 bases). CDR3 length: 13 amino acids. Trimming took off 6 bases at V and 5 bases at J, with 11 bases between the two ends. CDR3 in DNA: TGTGCCAGCAGGCCAGGGTGGAACAATGAGCAGTTCTTC. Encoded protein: CASRPGWNNEQFF.

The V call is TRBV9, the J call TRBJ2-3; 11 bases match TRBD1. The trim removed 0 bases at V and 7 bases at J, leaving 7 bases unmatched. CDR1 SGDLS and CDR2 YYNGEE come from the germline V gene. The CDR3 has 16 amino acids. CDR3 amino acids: CASSVATGTGGNTQYF. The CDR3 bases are TGTGCCAGCAGCGTAGCTACAGGGACAGGGGGAAATACGCAGTATTTT.

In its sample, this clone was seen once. CDR3 loop: CASSVGADSNQPQHF. The DNA of the CDR3 is TGTGCCAGCAGCGTAGGCGCAGATAGCAATCAGCCCCAGCATTTT. V and J are TRBV9 and TRBJ1-5; D is uncertain. The CDR3 contains 15 residues. With 0 bases removed from V and 0 bases from J, the gap between germline ends came to 7 bases. Germline V CDR1 and CDR2: SGDLS, YYNGEE.

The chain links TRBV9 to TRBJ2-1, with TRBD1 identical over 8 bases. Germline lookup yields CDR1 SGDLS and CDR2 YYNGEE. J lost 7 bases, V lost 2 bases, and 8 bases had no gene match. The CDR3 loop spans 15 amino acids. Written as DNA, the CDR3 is TGTGCCAGCAGCGTCCGGGACAGGTTGGGGAATGAGCAGTTCTTC. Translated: CASSVRDRLGNEQFF. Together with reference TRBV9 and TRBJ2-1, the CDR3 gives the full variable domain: DSGVTQTPKHLITATGQRVTLRCSPRSGDLSVYWYQQSLDQGLQFLIQYYNGEERAKGNILERFSAQQFPDLHSELNLSSLELGDSALYFCASSVRDRLGNEQFFGPGTRLTVL.

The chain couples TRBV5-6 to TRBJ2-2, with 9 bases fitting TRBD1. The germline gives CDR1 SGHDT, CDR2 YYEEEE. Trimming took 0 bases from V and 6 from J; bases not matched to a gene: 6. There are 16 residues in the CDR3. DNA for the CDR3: TGTGCCAGCAGCTTGGCCACGGGACAGGGACCCGGGGAGCTGTTTTTT. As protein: CASSLATGQGPGELFF. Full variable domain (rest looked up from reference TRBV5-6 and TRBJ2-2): DAGVTQSPTHLIKTRGQQVTLRCSPKSGHDTVSWYQQALGQGPQFIFQYYEEEERQRGNFPDRFSGHQFPNYSSELNVNALLLGDSALYLCASSLATGQGPGELFFGEGSRLTVL.

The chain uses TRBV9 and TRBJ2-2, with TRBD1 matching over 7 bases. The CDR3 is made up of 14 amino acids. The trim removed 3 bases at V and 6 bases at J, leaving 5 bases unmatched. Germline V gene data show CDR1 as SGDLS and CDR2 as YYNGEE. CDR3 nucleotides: TGTGCCAGCAGCGCAACAGGGGTTTCCGGGGAGCTGTTTTTT. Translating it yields CASSATGVSGELFF.

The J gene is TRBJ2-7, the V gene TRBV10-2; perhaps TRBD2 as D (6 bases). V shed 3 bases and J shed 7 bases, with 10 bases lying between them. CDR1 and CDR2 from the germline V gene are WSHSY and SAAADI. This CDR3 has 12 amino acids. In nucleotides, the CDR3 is TGCGCCAGCAGTGAACCGGGAGATGAGCAGTACTTC. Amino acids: CASSEPGDEQYF.

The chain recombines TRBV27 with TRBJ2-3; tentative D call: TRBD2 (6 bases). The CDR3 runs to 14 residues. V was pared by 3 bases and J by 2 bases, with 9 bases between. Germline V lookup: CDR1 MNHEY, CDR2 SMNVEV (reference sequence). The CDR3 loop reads CASSLGLATDTQYF. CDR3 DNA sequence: TGTGCCAGCAGTTTGGGACTGGCCACAGATACGCAGTATTTT.

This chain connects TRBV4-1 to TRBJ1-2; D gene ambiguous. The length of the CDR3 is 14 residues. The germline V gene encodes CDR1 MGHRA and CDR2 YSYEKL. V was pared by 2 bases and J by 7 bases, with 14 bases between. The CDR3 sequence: CASSQSETAGGYTF. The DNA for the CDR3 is TGCGCCAGCAGCCAATCCGAGACGGCGGGTGGCTACACCTTC.

CDR3 nucleotides: TGTGCCAGCAGTAACAGGGGGCGCGGTGAAAAACTGTTTTTT. Protein sequence: CASSNRGRGEKLFF. This rearrangement joins TRBV6-5 to TRBJ1-4, with 9 bases aligning to TRBD1. The ends lost 5 bases at V and 7 bases at J; junction bases unmatched: 5. The CDR3 has 14 amino acids. Germline values: CDR1 MNHEY, CDR2 SVGAGI.

The CDR3 bases are TGTGCCATCAGTGAGTCTTGGGGCACAGATACGCAGTATTTT. Translation gives CAISESWGTDTQYF. This chain uses TRBV10-3 with TRBJ2-3; D is undetermined. Germline V gene sequence: CDR1 ENHRY, CDR2 SYGVKD. This CDR3 spans 14 amino acids. The V and J ends lost 0 bases and 1 base respectively, with 5 bases between them.